This TCR beta chain was sequenced in a study of Graves' ophthalmopathy and Graves' hyperthyroidism. Across the whole study: Peripheral blood collection took place at initial diagnosis, before any treatment.

Amplified TCR beta CDR3 regions were obtained using RNA transcripts as template. HTBI-primed RT-PCR formed the first round, and a multiplex PCR formed the second. TCRdb re-analysed the multiplex PCR reads in MiXCR, keeping a single row per CDR3 protein. The sample includes about 160,000 distinct CDR3 sequences, 37% of them seen just once. Ophthalmopathy donors' eye disease showed moderate-to-severe activity, CAS of at least 3, NOSPECS of at least 4 and duration under 3 months. A diagnosis was made from clinical symptoms together with serum thyroxine, TRAb, thyroid ultrasound and orbital computed tomography. V lost 4 bases, J lost 1 base, and 13 bases lay in between. Germline V gene lookup returns CDR1 SGHVS and CDR2 FQNEAQ. The CDR3 extends over 15 amino acids.

The sample was peripheral blood. The chain joins TRBV7-8 to TRBJ2-5; tentatively, D is TRBD1 (5 bases). The TCR originated in a woman aged 35 to 49 with Graves' ophthalmopathy. The CDR3 DNA reads TGTGCCAGCAGCTCGTCAGGGTCGCCCCAAGAGACCCAGTACTTC. Encoded protein: CASSSSGSPQETQYF.